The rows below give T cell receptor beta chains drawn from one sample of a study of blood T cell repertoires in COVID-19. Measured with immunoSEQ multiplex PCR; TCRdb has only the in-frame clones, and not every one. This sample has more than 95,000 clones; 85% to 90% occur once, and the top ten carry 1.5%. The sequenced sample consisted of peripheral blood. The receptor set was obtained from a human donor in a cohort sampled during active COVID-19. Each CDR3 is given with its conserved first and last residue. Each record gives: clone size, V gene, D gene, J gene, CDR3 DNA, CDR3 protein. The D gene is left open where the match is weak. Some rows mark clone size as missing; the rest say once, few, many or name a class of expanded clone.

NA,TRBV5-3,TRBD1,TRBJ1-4,TGTGCCAGAAGCCACAGGGGTAAAGGCGAAAAACTGTTTTTT,CARSHRGKGEKLFF
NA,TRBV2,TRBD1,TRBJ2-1,TGTGCCAGCAGAGAGGACAGGGGAGAATACAATGAGCAGTTCTTC,CASREDRGEYNEQFF
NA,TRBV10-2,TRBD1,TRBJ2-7,TGCGCCAGCAGTGACCTTGAGGGTACAGGGGTGGTTTGGGAGCAGTACTTC,CASSDLEGTGVVWEQYF
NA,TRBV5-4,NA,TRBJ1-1,TGTGCCAGCAGCCCCCGGAGAATGAACACTGAAGCTTTCTTT,CASSPRRMNTEAFF
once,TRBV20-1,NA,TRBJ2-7,TGCAGTGCTATCAATTACGAGCAGTACTTC,CSAINYEQYF
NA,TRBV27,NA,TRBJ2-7,TGTGCCAGCAGTCCGGTAGACTCCTACGAGCAGTACTTC,CASSPVDSYEQYF
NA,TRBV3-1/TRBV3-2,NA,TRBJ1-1,TGTGCCAGCAGCTCCTCGATGGGGGAGGTTTCTACAACTGAAGCTTTCTTT,CASSSSMGEVSTTEAFF
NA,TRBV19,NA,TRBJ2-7,TGTGCCAGTAGTGTTCACAGGGGCGGGGACGAGCAGTACTTC,CASSVHRGGDEQYF
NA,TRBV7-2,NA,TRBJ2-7,TGTGCCAGCAGCCCACAGGGACCTCCCTTCGAGCAGTACTTC,CASSPQGPPFEQYF
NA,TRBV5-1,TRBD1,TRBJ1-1,TGCGCCAGCAGCCAACCGACAGGGCCGATGAACACTGAAGCTTTCTTT,CASSQPTGPMNTEAFF
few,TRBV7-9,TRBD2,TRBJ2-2,TGTGCCAGCAGCTCGACTAGCGGGGAGGAGAACACCGGGGAGCTGTTTTTT,CASSSTSGEENTGELFF
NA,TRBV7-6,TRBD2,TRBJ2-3,TGTGCCAGCAGCCGAGACGGGAGGAACACAGATACGCAGTATTTT,CASSRDGRNTDTQYF
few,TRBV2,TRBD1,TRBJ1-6,TGTGCCAGCAACAGGGGGCCAAAACCAACAAATTCACCCCTCCACTTT,CASNRGPKPTNSPLHF
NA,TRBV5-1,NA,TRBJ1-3,TGCGCCAGCAGCTTGGACGGGGGCTCTGGAAACACCATATATTTT,CASSLDGGSGNTIYF
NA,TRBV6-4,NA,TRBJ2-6,TGTGCCAGCAGTGATGGGCCGGGAAAGACCGCCAACGTCCTGACTTTC,CASSDGPGKTANVLTF
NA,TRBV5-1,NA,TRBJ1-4,TGCGCCAGCAGCTTGCCACAGGGAGCAACTAATGAAAAACTGTTTTTT,CASSLPQGATNEKLFF
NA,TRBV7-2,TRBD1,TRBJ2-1,TGTGCCAGCAGCCCGGGACAGGGGCCCCTAAATGAGCAGTTCTTC,CASSPGQGPLNEQFF
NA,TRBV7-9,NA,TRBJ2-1,TGTGCCAGCAGCCCTGTTACGTGGCCCAACAATGAGCAGTTCTTC,CASSPVTWPNNEQFF
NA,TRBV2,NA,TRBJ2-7,TGTGCCAGCAGTGAAATCTTATGGGAGCCCGGCTCCTACGAGCAGTACTTC,CASSEILWEPGSYEQYF
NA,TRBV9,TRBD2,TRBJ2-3,TGTGCCAGCAGCGTAGACGGCGAGCGGGGGGGCTTGGATACGCAGTATTTT,CASSVDGERGGLDTQYF
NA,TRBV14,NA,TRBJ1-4,TGTGCCAGCAGCCCCCAGGGTGAAAAACTGTTTTTT,CASSPQGEKLFF
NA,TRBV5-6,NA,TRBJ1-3,TGTGCCAGCAGCTTGAAATACAGCTCTGGAAACACCATATATTTT,CASSLKYSSGNTIYF
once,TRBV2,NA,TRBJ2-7,TGTGCCAGCAGTGAGCAGGGGATTCTCTACGAGCAGTACTTC,CASSEQGILYEQYF
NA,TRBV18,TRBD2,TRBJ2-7,TGTGCCAGCTCCACCTCAGGGGGTAGCGGGAGAAGCGAGCAGTACTTC,CASSTSGGSGRSEQYF
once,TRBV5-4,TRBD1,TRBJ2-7,TGTGCCAGCAGCCCCAGGGACAGGTCCTACGAGCAGTACTTC,CASSPRDRSYEQYF
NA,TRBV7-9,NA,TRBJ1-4,TGTGCCAGCAGCTTTGGACAGTTTGTATTCGAAAAACTGTTTTTT,CASSFGQFVFEKLFF
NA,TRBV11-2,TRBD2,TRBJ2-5,TGTGCCAGCAGCTTAAATACGCGGGGGGGCACTGACGGGACCCAGTACTTC,CASSLNTRGGTDGTQYF
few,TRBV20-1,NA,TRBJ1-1,TGCAGTGTTCGGCGAACAGGTGAAGCTTTCTTT,CSVRRTGEAFF